Sequencing of this T cell receptor (beta chain) was carried out in a study of shared clonotypes between healthy human individuals. Sequencing used immunoSEQ multiplex PCR; TCRdb keeps in-frame clones, though not all of them. Of approximately 980,000 clones detected, about three quarters appear once; the ten largest clones hold approximately 1.5%. The table lists this clone with many counts. Additional DNA sequences in this sample encode the identical CDR3. The CDR3 contains 14 residues. From germline, CDR1 is LNHDA and CDR2 SQIVND (reference sequence). The V gene lost 3 bases and the J gene lost 4 bases, with 12 bases spanning the gap.

The receptor was derived from a man aged 18 to 30 in good health. The sequencing sample was made of memory CD4+ T cells sorted from blood. Subset reported: CD45RA-negative fraction. The chain combines TRBV19 with TRBJ2-5; D may be TRBD2 (6 bases). The CDR3 nucleotides read TGTGCCAGTAGTATTGGTGGGGGAGGAGAGACCCAGTACTTC. This codes for CASSIGGGGETQYF.